The 21 T cell receptor beta chains given below trace back to one sample, sequenced in a study of cytomegalovirus exposure and HLA in healthy donors. Primers included in the PCR were 60 Vbeta and 13 Jbeta primers. The assay was immunoSEQ multiplex PCR, and TCRdb's table has in-frame clones only and misses some. The data contain approximately 150,000 clones, around 74% of them singletons. Sequencing was carried out using PBMCs. The receptors derive from a female donor in good health and CMV-seronegative.

The chain is built from TRBV6-1 and TRBJ1-5; TRBD1 matches at 9 bases. Losses at the gene ends were 6 bases for V and 7 bases for J; bases not matched to a gene: 7. Germline loops: CDR1 MNHNS, CDR2 SASEGT. This CDR3 comprises 14 residues. In DNA, the CDR3 is TGTGCCAGCAGGGTGGACAGGGGTGCACAGCCCCAGCATTTT. Its translation is CASRVDRGAQPQHF.

The V and J genes are TRBV6-6 and TRBJ1-2; D may be TRBD1 (5 bases). Germline V gene lookup returns CDR1 MNHNY and CDR2 SVGAGI (reference sequence). This CDR3 region has 14 residues. Trimming stripped 2 bases from V and 6 bases from J, with 13 bases between. The CDR3 spells CASSYVRGDDGYTF. As DNA, the CDR3 is TGTGCCAGCAGTTACGTCCGGGGGGACGATGGCTACACCTTC.

CDR3 amino acids: CASSGPGGPYEQYF. The DNA of the CDR3 is TGCGCCAGCAGCGGCCCGGGGGGACCCTACGAGCAGTACTTC. The rearrangement links TRBV5-1 to TRBJ2-7, with TRBD2 matching 7 bases. Germline-derived CDR1 and CDR2 are SGHRS and YFSETQ. Trimming removed 4 bases from V and 2 bases from J; junction bases left unmatched: 6. The CDR3 sequence is 14 residues long.

The V and J genes are TRBV2 and TRBJ1-5; tentatively, D is TRBD1 (5 bases). The CDR3 contains 14 residues. Deletions cut 8 bases from V and 1 base from J, with 12 bases between. Germline lookup yields CDR1 SNHLY and CDR2 FYNNEI. The CDR3 DNA sequence: TGTGCCAGCGTTGGGGCAGGAAGCAATCAGCCCCAGCATTTT. This sequence encodes CASVGAGSNQPQHF. Looking up the rest from reference TRBV2 and TRBJ1-5 gives the full variable domain: EPEVTQTPSHQVTQMGQEVILRCVPISNHLYFYWYRQILGQKVEFLVSFYNNEISEKSEIFDDQFSVERPDGSNFTLKIRSTKLEDSAMYFCASVGAGSNQPQHFGDGTRLSIL.

This chain connects TRBV19 to TRBJ1-2; no reliable D call. Germline CDR1 is LNHDA and CDR2 is SQIVND (reference sequence). Trimming removed 9 bases from V and 8 bases from J, with 7 bases in between. The CDR3 loop spans 9 amino acids. DNA of the CDR3: TGTGCCAGCCGGTCCGGCTACACCTTC. Its protein is CASRSGYTF.

The chain recombines TRBV11-2 with TRBJ2-6; 8 bases line up with TRBD1. The CDR3 has 16 residues. V gave up 10 bases and J gave up 2 bases; unmatched junction bases: 10. Per the germline V gene, CDR1 is SGHAT and CDR2 is FQNNGV. The CDR3 DNA reads as TGTGCCACCCCGGCAGGACAGGGAACTGGGGCCAACGTCCTGACTTTC. Its translation: CATPAGQGTGANVLTF.

The J gene is TRBJ1-3, the V gene TRBV7-2; D might be TRBD1 (5 bases). This CDR3 spans 15 amino acids. V lost 1 base and J 4 bases, leaving 11 bases between the germline ends. Germline V gives CDR1 SGHTA, CDR2 FQGNSA. In DNA, the CDR3 is TGTGCCAGCAGCTTAGTAAGGGGTCCGGGAAACACCATATATTTT. Residues: CASSLVRGPGNTIYF.

The chain employs TRBV18 and TRBJ2-2; 14 positions agree with TRBD2. CDR1 KGHSH and CDR2 LQKENI come from the germline V gene. This CDR3 has 16 residues. V lost 1 base, J lost 7 bases, and 2 bases stayed unmatched. The CDR3 sequence is CASSPLGLAGDGELFF. CDR3 coding DNA: TGTGCCAGCTCACCACTGGGACTAGCGGGAGACGGGGAGCTGTTTTTT.

This rearrangement joins TRBV6-5 to TRBJ2-3, with a tentative D call TRBD1 (5 bases). The ends were cut back, 5 bases at V and 1 base at J, with 10 bases in the middle. The germline gives CDR1 MNHEY, CDR2 SVGAGI. The CDR3 has 14 amino acids. For the CDR3, the DNA is TGTGCCAGCAGTAATATACAGGGCACAGATACGCAGTATTTT. Translation gives CASSNIQGTDTQYF.

The rearrangement links TRBV4-1 to TRBJ2-6; a weak D match, TRBD1 (5 bases). The germline gives CDR1 MGHRA, CDR2 YSYEKL. The CDR3 sequence is 16 residues long. V was clipped by 6 bases and J by 0 bases, with 12 bases between them. CDR3 bases: TGCGCCAGCAGTCGACAGCTAAGCTCTGGGGCCAACGTCCTGACTTTC. Translation gives CASSRQLSSGANVLTF.

This clone was detected a few times. This sequence joins TRBV21-1 and TRBJ1-6. TRBV21-1 counts as a pseudogene. There are 17 residues in the CDR3. CDR3 loop: CASSKGFRGSYNSPLHF. The CDR3 bases are TGTGCCAGCAGCAAAGGGTTTAGAGGCTCCTATAATTCACCCCTCCACTTT.

CDR3 in amino acids: CASSGTGRDTEAFF. CDR3 DNA sequence: TGTGCCAGCTCGGGGACAGGGCGGGACACTGAAGCTTTCTTT. The chain uses TRBV18 and TRBJ1-1; 9 nucleotides match TRBD1. The length of the CDR3 is 14 residues. The V gene's germline CDR1 is KGHSH and CDR2 LQKENI. J gave up 3 bases and V 6 bases, and 5 bases lay outside the gene matches.

V is TRBV2 and J is TRBJ2-3; 9 bases are shared with TRBD2. The length of the CDR3 is 15 residues. Trimming cost V 6 bases and J 1 base; bases outside gene matches: 5. Germline V gene data show CDR1 as SNHLY and CDR2 as FYNNEI. CDR3 residues: CASRLSGGRTDTQYF. The CDR3 nucleotides are TGTGCCAGCAGACTTAGCGGGGGCCGCACAGATACGCAGTATTTT. Full variable domain (missing parts from reference TRBV2 and TRBJ2-3): EPEVTQTPSHQVTQMGQEVILRCVPISNHLYFYWYRQILGQKVEFLVSFYNNEISEKSEIFDDQFSVERPDGSNFTLKIRSTKLEDSAMYFCASRLSGGRTDTQYFGPGTRLTVL.

V usage is TRBV19 and J usage is TRBJ1-1; TRBD1 is a possible D gene (6 bases). V lost 3 bases and J 6 bases, leaving 14 bases between the germline ends. Germline assignment: CDR1 LNHDA and CDR2 SQIVND (reference sequence). The CDR3 is 14 amino acids. The CDR3 is CASSILSGDPEAFF. As DNA, the CDR3 is TGTGCCAGTAGTATTCTTTCAGGGGACCCTGAAGCTTTCTTT.

This chain connects TRBV6-6 to TRBJ1-1, with D tentatively TRBD1 (6 bases). Germline-derived CDR1 and CDR2 are MNHNY and SVGAGI (reference sequence). The CDR3 sequence is 13 residues long. Trimming cost V 0 bases and J 6 bases, with 8 bases left between them. The CDR3, as DNA: TGTGCCAGCAGTTACTCGGCAGGGGCTGAAGCTTTCTTT. Amino acids: CASSYSAGAEAFF.

With respect to this clone: The junction departs from the called germline gene at one end, perhaps through a read error. The gene calls are TRBV7-9 and TRBJ2-3; 11 bases map to TRBD2. The germline V gene has CDR1 SEHNR and CDR2 FQNEAQ (reference sequence). This CDR3 contains 19 residues. CDR3 loop: CAGSKEGSGGGESTDTQYF. For the CDR3, the DNA is TGTGCCGGCAGCAAAGAGGGTAGCGGGGGGGGCGAAAGCACAGATACGCAGTATTTT.

This clone turned up a few times. The gene calls are TRBV10-1 and TRBJ2-3; TRBD1 might be the D (5 bases). Per the germline V gene, CDR1 is WNHNN and CDR2 is SYGVQD (reference sequence). V lost 6 bases, J lost 3 bases, and 13 bases lay in between. The CDR3 runs to 14 residues. CDR3 protein: CASSVDRTTDTQYF. In DNA form, the CDR3 reads TGCGCCAGCAGCGTCGACAGAACTACAGATACGCAGTATTTT.

This clone has only a few counts. This chain links TRBV27 with TRBJ1-2, with TRBD1 identical over 7 bases. CDR1 and CDR2 (germline): MNHEY, SMNVEV (reference sequence). This CDR3 has 14 residues. The V gene end was trimmed by 3 bases and the J gene end by 1 base; junction bases not matched to a gene: 2. In DNA form, the CDR3 reads TGTGCCAGCAGTTTCAGGGGGAGTAACTATGGCTACACCTTC. Translation gives CASSFRGSNYGYTF.

Details on this clone: Additional DNA sequences in this sample encode the identical CDR3. This CDR3 is CASSRYEQYF. In DNA, the CDR3 is TGTGCCAGCAGCCGGTACGAGCAGTACTTC. The chain combines TRBV28 with TRBJ2-7; D unclear. Trimming removed 6 bases at V and 4 bases at J, with 4 bases between. Germline CDR1 and CDR2: MDHEN and SYDVKM. This CDR3 is built from 10 residues.

This clone has just one count. The J gene is TRBJ1-2, the V gene TRBV30, with D uncertain. CDR3 length equals 13 residues. Germline V gives CDR1 GTSNPN, CDR2 SVGIG (reference sequence). The germline V and J ends were trimmed by 1 base and 8 bases, with 14 bases remaining between them. CDR3 bases: TGTGCCTGGAGTGAGCTCTTTCAATCGGGCTACACCTTC. It specifies CAWSELFQSGYTF.

This clone was seen only once. The CDR3 loop reads CASSIKLATHEQYF. The CDR3 region has the DNA TGTGCCAGTAGTATAAAGCTAGCGACCCACGAGCAGTACTTC. This sequence joins TRBV19 and TRBJ2-7; D perhaps matches TRBD2 (6 bases). Germline V lookup: CDR1 LNHDA, CDR2 SQIVND (reference sequence). The ends were cut back, 2 bases at V and 5 bases at J, with 13 bases in the middle. The CDR3 extends over 14 amino acids.